Listed below are T cell receptor beta chains from one sample, sequenced in a study of shared clonotypes between healthy human individuals. The protocol was immunoSEQ multiplex PCR, while the TCRdb copy is restricted to in-frame clones and leaves out a portion. Of about 2.5 million clones listed, 85% to 95% are singletons. Sequencing was done on a sample of naive CD4+ T cells from PBMCs. These receptor sequences come from a man aged 18 to 29 in good health. Some clones in this sample may be carry-over from other donors' samples. The CDR3 runs from the conserved cysteine through the conserved F or W. A D gene is named only where the DNA matches it firmly. Not every row has a clone size; where given, it reads once, few, many or a size class.

v_gene	j_gene	abundance	d_gene	CDR3nt	CDR3aa
TRBV30	TRBJ2-5	-	TRBD2	TGTGCCTGGAGTATACTTCCGGGAGGAGAGACCCAGTACTTC	CAWSILPGGETQYF
TRBV2	TRBJ2-3	-	-	TGTGCCAGCAGTGTTGTGGGGTACTCTGGAGATACGCAGTATTTT	CASSVVGYSGDTQYF
TRBV28	TRBJ2-7	-	-	TGTGCCAGCATCGCCTCGCCGGCGGACTCCTACGAGCAGTACTTC	CASIASPADSYEQYF
TRBV6-1	TRBJ2-1	once	-	TGTGCCAGCAGTGATGGAGGGCGTCCCCACCCTAACAATGAGCAGTTCTTC	CASSDGGRPHPNNEQFF
TRBV5-4	TRBJ2-2	-	TRBD2	TGTGCCAGCAACCACGCGCTAGCGGGCACCGGGGAGCTGTTTTTT	CASNHALAGTGELFF
TRBV9	TRBJ2-1	-	TRBD2	TGTGCCAGCAGCGTTTCTAGCGGGTTCTACAATGAGCAGTTCTTC	CASSVSSGFYNEQFF
TRBV6-1	TRBJ1-3	-	-	TGTGCCAGCAGTGAAGGGCCAGTGCTCCTTGGAAACACCATATATTTT	CASSEGPVLLGNTIYF
TRBV30	TRBJ2-1	-	-	TGTGCCTGGAGCGCGGACAACGAGCAGGAGCAGTTCTTC	CAWSADNEQEQFF
TRBV2	TRBJ2-5	once	-	TGTGCCAGCAGTGTCCTTGAGACCCAGTACTTC	CASSVLETQYF
TRBV28	TRBJ2-5	-	-	TGTGCCAGCAGTTTCGTCTCTAGGCAGGAGACCCAGTACTTC	CASSFVSRQETQYF
TRBV5-8	TRBJ1-2	-	-	TGTGCCAGCAGCATATGGGGGGCAGATGGCTACACCTTC	CASSIWGADGYTF
TRBV5-4	TRBJ2-2	-	TRBD2	TGTGCCAGCAGCGCGCTAGCGGCTACCAACACCGGGGAGCTGTTTTTT	CASSALAATNTGELFF
TRBV21-1	TRBJ2-2	-	-	TGTGCCAGCATCTCGACCCACTGGGACACCGGGGAGCTGTTTTTT	CASISTHWDTGELFF
TRBV6-6	TRBJ1-5	-	-	TGTGCCACCAGGGTTAGCAATCAGCCCCAGCATTTT	CATRVSNQPQHF